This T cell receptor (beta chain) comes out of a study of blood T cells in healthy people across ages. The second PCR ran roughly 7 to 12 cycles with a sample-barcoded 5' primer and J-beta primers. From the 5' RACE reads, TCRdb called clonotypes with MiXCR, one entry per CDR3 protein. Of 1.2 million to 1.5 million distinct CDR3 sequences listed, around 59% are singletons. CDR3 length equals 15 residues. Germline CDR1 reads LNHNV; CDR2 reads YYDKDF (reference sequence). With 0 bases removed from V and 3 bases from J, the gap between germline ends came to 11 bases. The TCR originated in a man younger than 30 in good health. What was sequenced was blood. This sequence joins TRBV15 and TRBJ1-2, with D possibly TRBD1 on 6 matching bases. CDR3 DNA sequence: TGTGCCACCAGCAGAGAGTCACAGGGAGACTATGGCTACACCTTC. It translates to CATSRESQGDYGYTF.